This T cell receptor beta chain was sequenced during a study of T-cell reconstitution after alpha-beta-depleted transplantation in children. The study, taken as a whole, reports: Surviving recipient T cells and thymic progenitors underlay high day-60 TCRbeta diversity in some patients. Alpha-beta T cells present about two months after transplant were reported to originate from several hundred expanded graft clones. Newly produced T cells mostly accounted for T-cell counts and diversity one year post-transplant.

On this clonotype: Antigen unknown.

This sample's TCRbeta library carried unique molecular identifier barcodes. In TCRdb, the PCR reads were re-called with MiXCR into one record per CDR3 protein. The data contain around 700,000 distinct CDR3 sequences, around 13% of them seen just once; the ten biggest clones take up around 0.76%. Germline CDR1 SGHVS, CDR2 FNYEAQ. V lost 3 bases, J lost 6 bases, and 12 bases lay in between. The CDR3 spans 14 residues. The chain recombines TRBV7-6 with TRBJ1-3; D unclear. The sequencing here drew on PBMCs, taken before TCRalphabeta/CD19-depleted stem cell transplant. The TCR was taken from a girl aged 2 to 9 with congenital amegakaryocytic thrombocytopenia, due to receive a stem cell transplant. The CDR3 bases are TGTGCCAGCAGCTTCGACGGGGTGGCAAACACCATATATTTT. Translation gives CASSFDGVANTIYF.